This TCR beta chain is from a study of shared T cell receptors in the human thymus. Trimming left V 5 bases short and J 0 bases short, with 11 bases between. The CDR3 is 14 residues long. The germline V gene encodes CDR1 SGHTA and CDR2 FQGNSA. Data came from immunoSEQ multiplex PCR; TCRdb stores just in-frame clones and leaves some out. The sample shows some 760,000 clones, 80% to 90% of them seen only once. The same sample was also studied in work on human thymus T cells.

The receptor was derived from a girl less than two years old with a congenital heart defect. Sequenced sample: thymocytes. This chain links TRBV7-2 with TRBJ2-7; D ambiguous. Here the CDR3 reads CASSVRLSSYEQYF. CDR3 nucleotides: TGTGCCAGCAGCGTAAGACTGAGCTCCTACGAGCAGTACTTC.